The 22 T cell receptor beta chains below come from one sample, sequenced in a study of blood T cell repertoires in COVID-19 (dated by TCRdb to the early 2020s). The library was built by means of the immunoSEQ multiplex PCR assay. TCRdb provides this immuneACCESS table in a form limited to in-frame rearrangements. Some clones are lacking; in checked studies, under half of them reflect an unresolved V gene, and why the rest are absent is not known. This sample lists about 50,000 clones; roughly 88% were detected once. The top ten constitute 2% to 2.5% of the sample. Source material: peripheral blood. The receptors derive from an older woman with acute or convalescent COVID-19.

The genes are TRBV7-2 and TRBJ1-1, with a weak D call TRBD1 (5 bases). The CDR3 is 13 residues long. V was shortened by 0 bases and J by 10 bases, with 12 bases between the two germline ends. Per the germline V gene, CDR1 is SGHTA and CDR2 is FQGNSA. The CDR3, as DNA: TGTGCCAGCAGCTTAGCAGGGGCAAGAGGAGCTTTCTTT. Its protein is CASSLAGARGAFF.

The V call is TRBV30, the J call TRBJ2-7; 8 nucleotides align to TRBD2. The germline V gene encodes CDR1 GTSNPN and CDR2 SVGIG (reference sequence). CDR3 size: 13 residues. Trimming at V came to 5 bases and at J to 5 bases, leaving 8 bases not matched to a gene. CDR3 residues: CAWAKSGSHEQYF. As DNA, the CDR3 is TGTGCCTGGGCAAAGAGCGGGAGCCACGAGCAGTACTTC.

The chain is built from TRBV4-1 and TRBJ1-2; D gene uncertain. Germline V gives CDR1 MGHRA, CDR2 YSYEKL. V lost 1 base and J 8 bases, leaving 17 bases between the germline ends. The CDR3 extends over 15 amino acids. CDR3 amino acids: CASSQGETRHGGYTF. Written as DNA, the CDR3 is TGCGCCAGCAGCCAAGGGGAGACCCGACATGGGGGCTACACCTTC.

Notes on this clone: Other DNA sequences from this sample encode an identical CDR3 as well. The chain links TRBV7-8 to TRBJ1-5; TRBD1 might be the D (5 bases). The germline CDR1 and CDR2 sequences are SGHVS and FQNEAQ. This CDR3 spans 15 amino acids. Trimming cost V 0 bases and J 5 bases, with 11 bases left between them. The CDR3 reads CASSLALRGDQPQHF. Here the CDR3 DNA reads TGTGCCAGCAGCTTAGCGCTTAGGGGCGATCAGCCCCAGCATTTT.

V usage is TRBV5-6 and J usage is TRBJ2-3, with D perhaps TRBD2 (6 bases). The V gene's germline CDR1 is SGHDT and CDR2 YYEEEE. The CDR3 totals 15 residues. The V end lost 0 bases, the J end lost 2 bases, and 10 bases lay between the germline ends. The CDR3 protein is CASSLAPGLTDTQYF. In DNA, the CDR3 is TGTGCCAGCAGCTTGGCCCCGGGACTCACAGATACGCAGTATTTT.

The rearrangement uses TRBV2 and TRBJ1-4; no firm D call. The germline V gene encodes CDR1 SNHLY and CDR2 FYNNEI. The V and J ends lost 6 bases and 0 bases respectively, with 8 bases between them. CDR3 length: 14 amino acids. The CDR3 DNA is TGTGCCAGCAGGGAGAGTGCAACTAATGAAAAACTGTTTTTT. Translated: CASRESATNEKLFF.

The CDR3 is CASSTLDRIETQYF. The CDR3 bases are TGTGCCAGCAGTACCCTGGACAGGATCGAGACCCAGTACTTC. The chain is built from TRBV6-2 or TRBV6-3 and TRBJ2-5, with TRBD1 matching 7 bases. Trimming at V came to 5 bases and at J to 5 bases, leaving 8 bases not matched to a gene. Germline V gene lookup returns CDR1 MNHEY and CDR2 SVGEGT. This CDR3 spans 14 amino acids.

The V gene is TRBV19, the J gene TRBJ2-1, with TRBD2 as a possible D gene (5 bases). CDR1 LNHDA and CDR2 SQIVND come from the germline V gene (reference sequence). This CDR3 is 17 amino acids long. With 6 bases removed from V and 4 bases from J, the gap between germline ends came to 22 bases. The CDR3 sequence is CASSAWAGGSSYNEQFF. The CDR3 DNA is TGTGCCAGTAGCGCATGGGCGGGTGGGAGTTCATACAATGAGCAGTTCTTC.

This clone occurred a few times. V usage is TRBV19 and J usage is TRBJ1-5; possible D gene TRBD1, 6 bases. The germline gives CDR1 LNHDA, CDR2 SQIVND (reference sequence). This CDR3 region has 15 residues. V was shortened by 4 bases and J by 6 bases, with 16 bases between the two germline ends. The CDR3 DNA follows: TGTGCCAGTAGTACTCTCACAGGGCTCGGTCAGCCCCAGCATTTT. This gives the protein CASSTLTGLGQPQHF.

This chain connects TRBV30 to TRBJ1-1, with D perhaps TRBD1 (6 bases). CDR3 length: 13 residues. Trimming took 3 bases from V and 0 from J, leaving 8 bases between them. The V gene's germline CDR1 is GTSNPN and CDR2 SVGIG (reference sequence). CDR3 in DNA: TGTGCCTGGAGACGGACAGTGAACACTGAAGCTTTCTTT. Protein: CAWRRTVNTEAFF.

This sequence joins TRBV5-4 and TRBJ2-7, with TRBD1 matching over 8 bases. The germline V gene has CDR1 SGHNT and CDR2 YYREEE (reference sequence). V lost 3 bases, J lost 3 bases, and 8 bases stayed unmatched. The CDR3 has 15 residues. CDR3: CASSSGQGRNYEQYF. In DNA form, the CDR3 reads TGTGCCAGCAGCTCCGGACAGGGCCGGAACTACGAGCAGTACTTC. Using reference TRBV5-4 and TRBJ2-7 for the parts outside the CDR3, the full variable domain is ETGVTQSPTHLIKTRGQQVTLRCSSQSGHNTVSWYQQALGQGPQFIFQYYREEENGRGNFPPRFSGLQFPNYSSELNVNALELDDSALYLCASSSGQGRNYEQYFGPGTRLTVT.

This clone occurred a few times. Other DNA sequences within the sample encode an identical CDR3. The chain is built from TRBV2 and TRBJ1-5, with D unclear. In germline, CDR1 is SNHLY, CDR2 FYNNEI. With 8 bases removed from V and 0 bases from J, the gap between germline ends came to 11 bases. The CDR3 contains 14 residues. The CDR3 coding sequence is TGTGCCAGCTCGAGGCTAAATAGCAATCAGCCCCAGCATTTT. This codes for CASSRLNSNQPQHF.

The CDR3 DNA sequence: TGTGCCAGCAGTGAAGCTTTCCGGACAGGGGGCGTTGGCTACACCTTC. Its protein product is CASSEAFRTGGVGYTF. V and J are TRBV6-1 and TRBJ1-2; TRBD1 matches at 11 bases. The germline V gene has CDR1 MNHNS and CDR2 SASEGT. V dropped 0 bases and J dropped 7; count of bases not matched to a gene: 7. CDR3 length: 16 residues.

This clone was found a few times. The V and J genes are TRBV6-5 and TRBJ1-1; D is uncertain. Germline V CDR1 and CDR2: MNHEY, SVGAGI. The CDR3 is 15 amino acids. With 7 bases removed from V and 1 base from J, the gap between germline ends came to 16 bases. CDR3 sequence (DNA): TGTGCCAGCAAGCCGACAACTCCTTGGAACACTGAAGCTTTCTTT. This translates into CASKPTTPWNTEAFF.

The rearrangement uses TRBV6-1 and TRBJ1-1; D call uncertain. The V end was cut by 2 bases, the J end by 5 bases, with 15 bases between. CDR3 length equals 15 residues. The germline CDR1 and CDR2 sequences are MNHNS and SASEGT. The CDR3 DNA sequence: TGTGCCAGCAGTGAACAGCGGGTAGGAGGGACTGAAGCTTTCTTT. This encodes CASSEQRVGGTEAFF.

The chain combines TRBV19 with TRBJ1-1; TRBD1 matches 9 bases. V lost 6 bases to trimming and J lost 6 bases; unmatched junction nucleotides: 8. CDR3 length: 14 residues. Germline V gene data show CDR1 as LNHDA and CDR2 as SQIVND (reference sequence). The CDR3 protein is CASSRDRDFSEAFF. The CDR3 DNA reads TGTGCCAGTAGCCGGGACAGGGATTTTTCTGAAGCTTTCTTT.

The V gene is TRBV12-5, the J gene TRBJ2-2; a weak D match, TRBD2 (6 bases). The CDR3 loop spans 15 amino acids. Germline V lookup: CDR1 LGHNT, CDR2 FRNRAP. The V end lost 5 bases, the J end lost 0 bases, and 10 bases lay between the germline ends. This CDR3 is CASGSGPPNTGELFF. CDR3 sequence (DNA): TGTGCTAGTGGTAGCGGGCCCCCGAACACCGGGGAGCTGTTTTTT.

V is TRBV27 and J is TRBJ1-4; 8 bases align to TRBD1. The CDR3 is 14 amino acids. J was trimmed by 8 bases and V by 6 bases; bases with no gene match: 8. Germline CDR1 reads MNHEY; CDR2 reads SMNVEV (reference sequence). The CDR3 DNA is TGTGCCAGCAGGACGCAGGGGGCGCTCGAAAAACTGTTTTTT. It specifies CASRTQGALEKLFF.

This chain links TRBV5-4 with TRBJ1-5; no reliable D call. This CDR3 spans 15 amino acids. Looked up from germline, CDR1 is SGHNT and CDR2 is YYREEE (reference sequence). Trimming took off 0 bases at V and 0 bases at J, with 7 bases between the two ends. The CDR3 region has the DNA TGTGCCAGCAGCTTGGGAGGGAATAGCAATCAGCCCCAGCATTTT. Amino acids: CASSLGGNSNQPQHF.

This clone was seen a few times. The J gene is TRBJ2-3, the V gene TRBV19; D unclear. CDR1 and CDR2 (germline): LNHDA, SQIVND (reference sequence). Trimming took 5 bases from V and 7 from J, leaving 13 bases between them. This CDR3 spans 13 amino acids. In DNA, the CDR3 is TGTGCCAGTAGTCTAGTTGGAGCAAATACGCAGTATTTT. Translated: CASSLVGANTQYF.

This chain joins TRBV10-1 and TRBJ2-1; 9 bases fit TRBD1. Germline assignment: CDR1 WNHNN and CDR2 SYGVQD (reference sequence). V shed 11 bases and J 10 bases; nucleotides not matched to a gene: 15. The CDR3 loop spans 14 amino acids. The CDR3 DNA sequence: TGCGCCCGAAAACGGGACAGGGAGTTATGGGAGCAGTTCTTC. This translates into CARKRDRELWEQFF.

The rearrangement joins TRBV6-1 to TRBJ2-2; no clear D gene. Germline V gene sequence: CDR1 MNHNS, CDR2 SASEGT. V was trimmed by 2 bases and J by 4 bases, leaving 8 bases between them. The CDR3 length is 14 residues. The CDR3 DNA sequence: TGTGCCAGCAGTGAACCAGGCGTCACCGGGGAGCTGTTTTTT. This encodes CASSEPGVTGELFF.